The 23 T cell receptor beta chains presented below share a single source sample, sequenced in a study of CD8+ T cells in alopecia areata. The treatment denotes: oral pan-JAK inhibitor, 5-10 mg twice daily. Sequencing relied on a cDNA template that was reverse transcribed from extracted RNA. Here immunoSEQ multiplex PCR was the method, and the copy in TCRdb shows in-frame clones only, minus some. The repertoire holds 200,000 to 250,000 clones, with 30% to 40% as singletons. This sample comprised CD4+ T cells sorted from blood, obtained between weeks 30 and 35, from a patient treated with tofacitinib. Receptors were obtained from a human donor with alopecia areata.

The gene calls are TRBV9 and TRBJ2-5, with 8 nucleotides matching TRBD2. Trimming cost V 0 bases and J 5 bases; bases outside gene matches: 9. Germline assignment: CDR1 SGDLS and CDR2 YYNGEE. The CDR3 runs 16 residues. The CDR3 loop is CASSVGVAGSGETQYF. The CDR3 nucleotides are TGTGCCAGCAGCGTAGGGGTAGCGGGGTCCGGGGAGACCCAGTACTTC.

The chain links TRBV7-3 to TRBJ2-1, with 7 nucleotides matching TRBD1. CDR1 and CDR2 from the germline V gene are SGHTA and FQGTGA. V lost 5 bases and J lost 2; bases outside the gene matches: 15. The CDR3 has 18 amino acids. This CDR3 reads CASSRRDSEYTPYNEQFF. The CDR3 nucleotides read TGTGCCAGCAGCCGACGGGACAGCGAGTATACCCCCTACAATGAGCAGTTCTTC. The whole variable domain, remainder taken from reference TRBV7-3 and TRBJ2-1, is GAGVSQTPSNKVTEKGKYVELRCDPISGHTALYWYRQSLGQGPEFLIYFQGTGAADDSGLPNDRFFAVRPEGSVSTLKIQRTERGDSAVYLCASSRRDSEYTPYNEQFFGPGTRLTVL.

The V gene is TRBV6-5, the J gene TRBJ1-5; TRBD1 might be the D (5 bases). Germline V CDR1 and CDR2: MNHEY, SVGAGI. The CDR3 extends over 13 amino acids. Between the trimmed V and J ends, which lost 8 bases and 13 bases, there was a span of 21 bases. The CDR3 DNA reads TGTGCCAGCTCATCGGGGACTGGGGACTCTCAGCATTTT. Amino acid sequence: CASSSGTGDSQHF.

This clone occurred a few times. V gene TRBV5-4 combines with J gene TRBJ2-1; 7 nucleotides align to TRBD1. CDR1 is SGHNT and CDR2 is YYREEE in the germline V gene (reference sequence). The CDR3 is 14 residues long. V lost 4 bases, J lost 0 bases, and 1 base stayed unmatched. CDR3: CASSRTGSYNEQFF. As DNA, the CDR3 is TGTGCCAGCAGCCGGACAGGCTCCTACAATGAGCAGTTCTTC. Complete variable domain (other parts from reference TRBV5-4 and TRBJ2-1): ETGVTQSPTHLIKTRGQQVTLRCSSQSGHNTVSWYQQALGQGPQFIFQYYREEENGRGNFPPRFSGLQFPNYSSELNVNALELDDSALYLCASSRTGSYNEQFFGPGTRLTVL.

The chain carries TRBV30 and TRBJ1-2; TRBD1 matches 9 bases. The CDR3 totals 13 residues. V shed 8 bases, J shed 6 bases, and the junction held 10 bases outside the gene matches. Per germline, CDR1 GTSNPN and CDR2 SVGIG (reference sequence). The CDR3 sequence is CAGIQGAKDGYTF. CDR3 in DNA: TGTGCCGGAATACAGGGGGCAAAAGATGGCTACACCTTC.

The genes are TRBV5-4 and TRBJ2-3; D not certain. Deletions cut 1 base from V and 3 bases from J, with 9 bases between. Germline assignment: CDR1 SGHNT and CDR2 YYREEE (reference sequence). CDR3 length equals 14 residues. Written as DNA, the CDR3 is TGTGCCAGCAGCTTGTCGGCGGCGACAGATACGCAGTATTTT. Its translation is CASSLSAATDTQYF.

In its sample, this clone was seen a few times. The chain couples TRBV20-1 to TRBJ2-1; the D gene could be TRBD1 or TRBD2 (5 bases each). In germline, CDR1 is DFQATT, CDR2 SNEGSKA (reference sequence). Trimming pared 7 bases from V and 10 bases from J, leaving 14 bases between. The CDR3 sequence is 11 residues long. CDR3 loop: CSGVGGEEQFF. DNA for the CDR3: TGCAGTGGGGTTGGGGGAGAAGAGCAGTTCTTC.

The J gene is TRBJ2-6, the V gene TRBV19; TRBD1 might be the D (6 bases). From germline, CDR1 is LNHDA and CDR2 SQIVND (reference sequence). Trimming stripped 7 bases from V and 7 bases from J, with 14 bases between. This CDR3 has 14 residues. CDR3 amino acids: CASIPGAGANVLTF. In nucleotides, the CDR3 is TGTGCCAGTATCCCAGGGGCAGGTGCCAACGTCCTGACTTTC.

The chain uses TRBV30 and TRBJ1-2; TRBD1 is a possible D gene (5 bases). CDR3 length equals 14 residues. V was clipped by 6 bases and J by 6 bases, with 20 bases between them. CDR1 and CDR2 (germline): GTSNPN, SVGIG (reference sequence). The CDR3 is CACITSRVDNGYTF. CDR3 nucleotides: TGTGCCTGCATCACTTCCAGGGTGGACAATGGCTACACCTTC.

The sample holds a few counts of this clone. The chain combines TRBV5-6 with TRBJ2-5; maybe TRBD2 (6 bases). CDR1 and CDR2 from the germline V gene are SGHDT and YYEEEE. V dropped 4 bases and J dropped 5 bases, with 18 bases sitting between them. The CDR3 totals 15 residues. The CDR3 is CASSQRALGGETQYF. CDR3 nucleotide sequence: TGTGCCAGCAGCCAACGGGCTCTTGGAGGGGAGACCCAGTACTTC.

This clone showed up just a few times. The rearrangement uses TRBV19 and TRBJ1-4, with D unclear. The V gene's germline CDR1 is LNHDA and CDR2 SQIVND (reference sequence). Trimming took off 6 bases at V and 6 bases at J, with 20 bases between the two ends. The CDR3 consists of 16 residues. The CDR3 region has the DNA TGTGCCAGTAGAAAGCTTGGGCCTGTCAAGGATGAAAAACTGTTTTTT. Translation gives CASRKLGPVKDEKLFF.

The chain uses TRBV7-2 and TRBJ2-1, with D possibly TRBD2 on 6 matching bases. V lost 4 bases and J 3 bases, leaving 13 bases between the germline ends. Per germline, CDR1 SGHTA and CDR2 FQGNSA. The CDR3 is 15 amino acids. CDR3 in amino acids: CASSSQWTIYNEQFF. The CDR3, as DNA: TGTGCCAGCAGCTCTCAGTGGACTATCTACAATGAGCAGTTCTTC.

The genes are TRBV18 and TRBJ2-7; 8 bases line up with TRBD1. The CDR3 extends over 14 amino acids. Looked up from germline, CDR1 is KGHSH and CDR2 is LQKENI. Trimming took 4 bases from V and 2 from J; bases not matched to a gene: 4. CDR3 coding DNA: TGTGCCAGCTCACTCTCGACAGGGGCCTACGAGCAGTACTTC. Amino acids: CASSLSTGAYEQYF.

The chain employs TRBV12-5 and TRBJ2-6; tentatively, D is TRBD2 (5 bases). The V gene lost 0 bases and the J gene lost 1 base, with 7 bases spanning the gap. The germline CDR1 and CDR2 sequences are LGHNT and FRNRAP. CDR3 length equals 16 residues. In nucleotides, the CDR3 is TGTGCTAGTGGTTTGGTAACGGGATCTGGGGCCAACGTCCTGACTTTC. This translates into CASGLVTGSGANVLTF. Full variable domain (outside the CDR3, taken from reference TRBV12-5 and TRBJ2-6): DARVTQTPRHKVTEMGQEVTMRCQPILGHNTVFWYRQTMMQGLELLAYFRNRAPLDDSGMPKDRFSAEMPDATLATLKIQPSEPRDSAVYFCASGLVTGSGANVLTFGAGSRLTVL.

This chain links TRBV2 with TRBJ2-1; 10 nucleotides align to TRBD2. The V and J ends lost 4 bases and 6 bases, in that order; junction bases with no gene match: 3. Germline assignment: CDR1 SNHLY and CDR2 FYNNEI. The CDR3 is 14 residues long. Written as DNA, the CDR3 is TGTGCCAGCAGTGCTAGCGGGAGTCGCAATGAGCAGTTCTTC. Amino acids: CASSASGSRNEQFF.

V gene TRBV6-5 combines with J gene TRBJ1-2; 8 bases fit TRBD1. The CDR3 sequence is 13 residues long. The germline CDR1 and CDR2 sequences are MNHEY and SVGAGI. After removal of 6 bases from V and 8 bases from J, the junction contained 8 bases not matched to a gene. The DNA of the CDR3 is TGTGCCAGCAGAACGGACAGGGATGGGGGCTACACCTTC. This encodes CASRTDRDGGYTF.

A few counts support this clone. The chain has TRBV30 and TRBJ1-1; TRBD1 matches 9 bases. V lost 1 base, J lost 7 bases, and 10 bases stayed unmatched. The CDR3 runs 15 residues. Germline CDR1 is GTSNPN and CDR2 is SVGIG (reference sequence). In DNA form, the CDR3 reads TGTGCCTGGAGTGGCTCCCGGACAGGGGAGGGTGAAGCTTTCTTT. Amino acids: CAWSGSRTGEGEAFF.

The gene calls are TRBV27 and TRBJ2-7; D possibly uses TRBD1 or TRBD2 (5 bases each). V lost 6 bases and J 3 bases, leaving 15 bases between the germline ends. The CDR3 has 14 residues. The germline CDR1 and CDR2 sequences are MNHEY and SMNVEV (reference sequence). The CDR3 is CASSGTRGHYEQYF. The DNA for the CDR3 is TGTGCCAGCAGCGGGACGAGGGGCCACTACGAGCAGTACTTC.

V usage is TRBV6-5 and J usage is TRBJ1-1; D may be TRBD1 (6 bases). V was cut by 6 bases and J by 4 bases, with 9 bases left in between. The germline V gene encodes CDR1 MNHEY and CDR2 SVGAGI. This CDR3 comprises 12 residues. The CDR3 region is CASRQGITEAFF. In DNA form, the CDR3 reads TGTGCCAGCAGGCAGGGGATCACTGAAGCTTTCTTT.

CDR3 region: CASSSDRGEREQYF. DNA of the CDR3: TGTGCCAGCAGTTCGGACAGGGGAGAGAGGGAGCAGTACTTC. The rearrangement joins TRBV6-6 to TRBJ2-7, with 9 positions matching TRBD1. The ends lost 4 bases at V and 7 bases at J; junction bases unmatched: 8. Germline CDR1 and CDR2: MNHNY and SVGAGI (reference sequence). This CDR3 is 14 amino acids long.

This clone was seen more than once but under ten times. The chain employs TRBV28 and TRBJ2-1; perhaps TRBD2 as D (6 bases). The CDR3 contains 15 residues. The V and J ends lost 3 bases and 6 bases respectively, with 15 bases between them. Germline V gives CDR1 MDHEN, CDR2 SYDVKM. The CDR3 nucleotides are TGTGCCAGCAGTTTCTGGGACTGGCCCGCCAATGAGCAGTTCTTC. Translating it yields CASSFWDWPANEQFF.

This clone came up many times. This chain links TRBV5-4 with TRBJ2-7, with TRBD1 identical over 11 bases. Germline CDR1 is SGHNT and CDR2 is YYREEE (reference sequence). Trimming removed 4 bases from V and 7 bases from J; junction bases left unmatched: 4. This CDR3 comprises 13 residues. CDR3 loop: CASSPDRGREQYF. The CDR3, as DNA: TGTGCCAGCAGCCCGGACAGGGGGCGTGAGCAGTACTTC.

This clone was picked up one time. The chain has TRBV5-1 and TRBJ2-7; D may be TRBD1 (6 bases). V lost 4 bases, J lost 5 bases, and 16 bases lay in between. The CDR3 has 14 amino acids. CDR1 SGHRS and CDR2 YFSETQ come from the germline V gene. The CDR3 protein is CASSKEPRGHEQYF. The CDR3 DNA is TGCGCCAGCAGCAAAGAACCCAGGGGCCACGAGCAGTACTTC.